A selection of T cell receptor beta chains follows, all from one sample in a study of shared clonotypes between healthy human individuals. The assay was immunoSEQ multiplex PCR, and TCRdb's table has in-frame clones only and misses some. The sample contains 2.5 million or so clones, around nine tenths of which appear only once. The sequenced sample was naive CD4+ T cells sorted from blood. All receptors come from a man younger than 30 in good health. Each CDR3 is given with its conserved first and last residue. Fields, in order: J gene, clone size, V gene, D gene, CDR3 DNA, CDR3 protein. A D gene is named only where the DNA matches it firmly. The listing skips clone size in some rows; elsewhere it reads once, few, many or a size class.

j_gene: TRBJ1-2; abundance: .; v_gene: TRBV10-3; d_gene: .; CDR3nt: TGTGCCATCAGTGAGTCTCCGGATTTCTATGGCTACACCTTC; CDR3aa: CAISESPDFYGYTF
j_gene: TRBJ2-7; abundance: .; v_gene: TRBV2; d_gene: .; CDR3nt: TGTGCCAGCAGTGGGGGGGAAAGCTACGAGCAGTACTTC; CDR3aa: CASSGGESYEQYF
j_gene: TRBJ2-1; abundance: .; v_gene: TRBV5-6; d_gene: TRBD1; CDR3nt: TGTGCCAGCAGCTACAGGGGTAATGAGCAGTTCTTC; CDR3aa: CASSYRGNEQFF
j_gene: TRBJ1-1; abundance: .; v_gene: TRBV7-2; d_gene: .; CDR3nt: TGTGCCAGCAGATCAGGGGTCACTGAAGCTTTCTTT; CDR3aa: CASRSGVTEAFF
j_gene: TRBJ1-1; abundance: .; v_gene: TRBV6-5; d_gene: TRBD1; CDR3nt: TGTGCCAGCAGGATCGGGACAGCGAACACTGAAGCTTTCTTT; CDR3aa: CASRIGTANTEAFF
j_gene: TRBJ1-2; abundance: once; v_gene: TRBV5-6; d_gene: TRBD1; CDR3nt: TGTGCCAGCAGCGCGACAGGGGTGGATGGCTACACCTTC; CDR3aa: CASSATGVDGYTF
j_gene: TRBJ2-7; abundance: .; v_gene: TRBV6-1; d_gene: .; CDR3nt: TGTGCCAGCAGTGCGTACCCTTCCTACGAGCAGTACTTC; CDR3aa: CASSAYPSYEQYF
j_gene: TRBJ1-1; abundance: .; v_gene: TRBV18; d_gene: .; CDR3nt: TGTGCCAGCTCACGGGCGAGGAACACTGAAGCTTTCTTT; CDR3aa: CASSRARNTEAFF
j_gene: TRBJ1-1; abundance: .; v_gene: TRBV2; d_gene: TRBD1; CDR3nt: TGTGCCAGCAGTGGGGACAGGGAGGGTGAAGCTTTCTTT; CDR3aa: CASSGDREGEAFF
j_gene: TRBJ2-5; abundance: .; v_gene: TRBV6-5; d_gene: TRBD2; CDR3nt: TGTGCCAGCATGGGGACTAGCGGGAGGGTAGAGACCCAGTACTTC; CDR3aa: CASMGTSGRVETQYF
j_gene: TRBJ1-1; abundance: .; v_gene: TRBV6-1; d_gene: .; CDR3nt: TGTGCCAGCAGTCACCAGGGCGCTGAAGCTTTCTTT; CDR3aa: CASSHQGAEAFF
j_gene: TRBJ2-3; abundance: .; v_gene: TRBV7-2; d_gene: TRBD1; CDR3nt: TGTGCCAGCAGCTACAGGAGGGGGACAGGGACAGATACGCAGTATTTT; CDR3aa: CASSYRRGTGTDTQYF
j_gene: TRBJ1-1; abundance: .; v_gene: TRBV5-1; d_gene: .; CDR3nt: TGCGCCAGCAGCTTGGCCCCACAGGGACAAACGAACACTGAAGCTTTCTTT; CDR3aa: CASSLAPQGQTNTEAFF
j_gene: TRBJ2-2; abundance: .; v_gene: TRBV4-1; d_gene: .; CDR3nt: TGCGCCAGCAGCCAAGGGGGGGTAGCAGGGGCCACCGGGGAGCTGTTTTTT; CDR3aa: CASSQGGVAGATGELFF
j_gene: TRBJ2-5; abundance: .; v_gene: TRBV5-1; d_gene: .; CDR3nt: TGCGCCAGCAGCGTGCCTAGGACAGACCAAGAGACCCAGTACTTC; CDR3aa: CASSVPRTDQETQYF
j_gene: TRBJ1-1; abundance: .; v_gene: TRBV7-2; d_gene: TRBD1; CDR3nt: TGTGCCAGCAGCTCGCAGGGGGGGAACACTGAAGCTTTCTTT; CDR3aa: CASSSQGGNTEAFF
j_gene: TRBJ1-4; abundance: .; v_gene: TRBV2; d_gene: .; CDR3nt: TGTGCCAGCAGCGCCCGGGCCCTCCTGGGGTCAAAACTGTTTTTT; CDR3aa: CASSARALLGSKLFF